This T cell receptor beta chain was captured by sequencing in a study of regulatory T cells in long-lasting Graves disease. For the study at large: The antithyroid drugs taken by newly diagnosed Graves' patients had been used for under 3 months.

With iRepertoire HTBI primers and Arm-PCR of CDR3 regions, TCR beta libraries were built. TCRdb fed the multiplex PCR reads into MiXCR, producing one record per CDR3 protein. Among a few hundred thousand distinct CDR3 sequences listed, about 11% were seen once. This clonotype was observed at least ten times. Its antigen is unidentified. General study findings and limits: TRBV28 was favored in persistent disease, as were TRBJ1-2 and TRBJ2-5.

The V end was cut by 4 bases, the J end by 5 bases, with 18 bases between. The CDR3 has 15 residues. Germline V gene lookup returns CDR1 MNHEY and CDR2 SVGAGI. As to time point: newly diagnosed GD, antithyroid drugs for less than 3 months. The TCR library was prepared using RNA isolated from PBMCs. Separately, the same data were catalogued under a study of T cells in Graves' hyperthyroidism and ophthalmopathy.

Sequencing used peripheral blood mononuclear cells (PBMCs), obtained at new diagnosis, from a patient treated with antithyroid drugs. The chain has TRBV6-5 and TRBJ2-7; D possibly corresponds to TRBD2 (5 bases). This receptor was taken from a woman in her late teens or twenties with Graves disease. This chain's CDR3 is CASSSSGRLLDEQYF. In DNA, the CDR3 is TGTGCCAGCAGTTCTAGTGGGAGACTCCTGGACGAGCAGTACTTC.